Listed here are 3 T cell receptor beta chains from one sample, sequenced in a study of cytomegalovirus exposure and HLA in healthy donors. Use of 60 Vbeta and 13 Jbeta primers characterized the PCR. The assay was immunoSEQ multiplex PCR, and TCRdb's table has in-frame clones only and misses some. The repertoire has some 180,000 clones, roughly 87% of them found once; the top ten carry roughly 1.4%. The sequenced material came from PBMCs. All receptors derive from a man in his forties or fifties in good health and CMV-seronegative.

The chain is built from TRBV5-1 and TRBJ1-5; D remains ambiguous. Germline V gives CDR1 SGHRS, CDR2 YFSETQ. The CDR3 covers 15 residues. Trimming took 3 bases from V and 7 from J, leaving 17 bases between them. The CDR3 loop reads CASSYGPQEDQPQHF. The CDR3 nucleotides are TGCGCCAGCAGCTATGGCCCGCAGGAGGACCAGCCCCAGCATTTT.

The chain is built from TRBV7-2 and TRBJ1-5; D not resolved. V was clipped by 5 bases and J by 2 bases, with 19 bases between them. This CDR3 has 17 residues. Germline lookup yields CDR1 SGHTA and CDR2 FQGNSA. The CDR3 region is CASSLKIEPSGNQPQHF. The CDR3, as DNA: TGTGCCAGCAGCCTAAAGATTGAACCTTCCGGCAATCAGCCCCAGCATTTT.

The rearrangement links TRBV19 to TRBJ2-6, with 7 positions matching TRBD2. The CDR3 consists of 16 residues. J was trimmed by 7 bases and V by 2 bases; bases with no gene match: 8. CDR1 and CDR2 (germline): LNHDA, SQIVND (reference sequence). CDR3 sequence: CASSIWEGKSANVLTF. CDR3 DNA sequence: TGTGCCAGTAGTATATGGGAGGGTAAGTCAGCCAACGTCCTGACTTTC.